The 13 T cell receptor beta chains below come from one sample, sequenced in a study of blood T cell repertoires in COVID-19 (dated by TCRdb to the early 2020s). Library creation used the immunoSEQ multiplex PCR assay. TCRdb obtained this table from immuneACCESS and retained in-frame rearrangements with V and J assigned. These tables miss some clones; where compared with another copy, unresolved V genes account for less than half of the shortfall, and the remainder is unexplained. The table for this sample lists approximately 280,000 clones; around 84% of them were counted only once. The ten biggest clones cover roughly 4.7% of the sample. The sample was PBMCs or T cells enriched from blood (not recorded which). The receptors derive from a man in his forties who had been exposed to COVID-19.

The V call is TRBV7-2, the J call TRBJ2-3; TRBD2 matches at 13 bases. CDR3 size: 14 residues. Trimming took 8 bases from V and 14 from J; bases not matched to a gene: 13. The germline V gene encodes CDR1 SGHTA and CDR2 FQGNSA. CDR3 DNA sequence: TGTGCCAGCCGATCGGGACTAGCGGGAAAACCTCCGTATTTT. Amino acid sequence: CASRSGLAGKPPYF.

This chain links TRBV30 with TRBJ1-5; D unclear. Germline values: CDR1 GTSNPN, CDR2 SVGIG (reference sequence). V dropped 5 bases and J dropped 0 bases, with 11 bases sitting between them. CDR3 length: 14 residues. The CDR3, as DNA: TGTGCCTGGGGTAGACACAATAGCAATCAGCCCCAGCATTTT. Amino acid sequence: CAWGRHNSNQPQHF.

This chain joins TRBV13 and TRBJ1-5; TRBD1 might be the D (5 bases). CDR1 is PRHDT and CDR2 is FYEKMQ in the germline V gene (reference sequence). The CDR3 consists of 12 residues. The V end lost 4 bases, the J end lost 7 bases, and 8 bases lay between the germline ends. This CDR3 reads CASSSPGQPQHF. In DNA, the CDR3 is TGTGCCAGCAGCTCCCCAGGGCAGCCCCAGCATTTT.

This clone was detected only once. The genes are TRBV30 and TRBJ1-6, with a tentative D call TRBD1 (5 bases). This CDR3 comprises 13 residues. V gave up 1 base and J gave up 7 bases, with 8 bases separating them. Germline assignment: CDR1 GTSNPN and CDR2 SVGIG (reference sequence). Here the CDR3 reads CAWSEQANSPLHF. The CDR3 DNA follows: TGTGCCTGGAGTGAACAGGCGAATTCACCCCTCCACTTT.

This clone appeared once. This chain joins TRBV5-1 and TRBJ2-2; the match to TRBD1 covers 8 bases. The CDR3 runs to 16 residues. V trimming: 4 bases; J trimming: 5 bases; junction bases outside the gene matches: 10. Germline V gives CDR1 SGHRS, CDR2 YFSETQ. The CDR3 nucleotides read TGCGCCAGCAGCCCCCCTGGGACAGGTCAGACCGGGGAGCTGTTTTTT. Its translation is CASSPPGTGQTGELFF.

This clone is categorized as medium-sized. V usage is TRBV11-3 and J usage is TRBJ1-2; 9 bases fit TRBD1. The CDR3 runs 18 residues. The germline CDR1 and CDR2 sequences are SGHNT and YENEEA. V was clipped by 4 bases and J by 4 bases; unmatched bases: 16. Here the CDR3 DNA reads TGTGCCAGCAGCTCTGAAGGGACCGGGACAGGGATGTTCTATGGCTACACCTTC. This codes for CASSSEGTGTGMFYGYTF.

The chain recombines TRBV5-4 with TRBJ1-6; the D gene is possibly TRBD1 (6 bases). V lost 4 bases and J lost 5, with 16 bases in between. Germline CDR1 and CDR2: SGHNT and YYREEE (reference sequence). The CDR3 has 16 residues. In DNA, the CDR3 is TGTGCCAGCAGCCCCCATGGTCCAGGGGATAATTCACCCCTCCACTTT. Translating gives CASSPHGPGDNSPLHF.

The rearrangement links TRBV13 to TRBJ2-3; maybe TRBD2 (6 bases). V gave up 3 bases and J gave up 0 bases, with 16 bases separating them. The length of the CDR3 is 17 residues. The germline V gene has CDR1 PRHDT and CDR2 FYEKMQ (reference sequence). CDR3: CASSFQTAGPSTDTQYF. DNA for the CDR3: TGTGCCAGCAGCTTCCAGACGGCGGGACCAAGCACAGATACGCAGTATTTT.

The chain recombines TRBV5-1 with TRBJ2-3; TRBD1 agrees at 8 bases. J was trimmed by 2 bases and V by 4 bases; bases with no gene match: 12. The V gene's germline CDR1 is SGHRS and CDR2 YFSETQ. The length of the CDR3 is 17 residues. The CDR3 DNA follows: TGCGCCAGCAGCCCAGACAGGGGATCATCCTTCACAGATACGCAGTATTTT. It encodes CASSPDRGSSFTDTQYF. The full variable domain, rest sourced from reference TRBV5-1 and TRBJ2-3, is KAGVTQTPRYLIKTRGQQVTLSCSPISGHRSVSWYQQTPGQGLQFLFEYFSETQRNKGNFPGRFSGRQFSNSRSEMNVSTLELGDSALYLCASSPDRGSSFTDTQYFGPGTRLTVL.

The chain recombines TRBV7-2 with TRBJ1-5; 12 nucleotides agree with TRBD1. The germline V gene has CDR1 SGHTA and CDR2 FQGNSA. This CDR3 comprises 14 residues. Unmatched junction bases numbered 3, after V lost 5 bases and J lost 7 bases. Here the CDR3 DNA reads TGTGCCAGCAGCCGGGACAGGGGGCAACAGCCCCAGCATTTT. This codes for CASSRDRGQQPQHF.

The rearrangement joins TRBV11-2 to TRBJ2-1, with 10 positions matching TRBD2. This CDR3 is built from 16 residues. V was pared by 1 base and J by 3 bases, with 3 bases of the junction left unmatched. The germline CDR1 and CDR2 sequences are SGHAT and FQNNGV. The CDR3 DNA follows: TGTGCCAGCAGCTTAGCTCTAGCGGGAGTCTACAATGAGCAGTTCTTC. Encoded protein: CASSLALAGVYNEQFF.

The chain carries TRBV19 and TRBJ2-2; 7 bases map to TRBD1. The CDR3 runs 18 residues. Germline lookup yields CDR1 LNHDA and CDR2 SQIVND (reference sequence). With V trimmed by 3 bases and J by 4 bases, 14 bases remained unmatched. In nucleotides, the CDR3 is TGTGCCAGTAGTATCGACAGGGTCGGCTTCGTATCCACCGGGGAGCTGTTTTTT. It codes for CASSIDRVGFVSTGELFF.

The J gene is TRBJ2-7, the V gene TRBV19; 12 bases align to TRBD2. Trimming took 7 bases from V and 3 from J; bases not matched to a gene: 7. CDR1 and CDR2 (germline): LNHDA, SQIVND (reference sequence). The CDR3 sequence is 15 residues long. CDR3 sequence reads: CASTPSGRDYYEQYF. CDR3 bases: TGTGCCAGTACCCCTAGCGGGAGGGATTACTACGAGCAGTACTTC. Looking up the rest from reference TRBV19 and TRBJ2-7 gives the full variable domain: DGGITQSPKYLFRKEGQNVTLSCEQNLNHDAMYWYRQDPGQGLRLIYYSQIVNDFQKGDIAEGYSVSREKKESFPLTVTSAQKNPTAFYLCASTPSGRDYYEQYFGPGTRLTVT.